This TCR beta chain was identified in a study of T cell responses to AZD1222 COVID-19 vaccine. Germline assignment: CDR1 SGHAT and CDR2 FQNNGV. The length of the CDR3 is 18 residues. V shed 4 bases, J shed 1 base, and the junction held 10 bases outside the gene matches. Clones were sequenced by immunoSEQ multiplex PCR, and TCRdb holds only the in-frame ones, with some missing. The sample gives some 99,000 clones, about 85% of which show up once; approximately 5% is in the top ten. The chain uses TRBV11-2 and TRBJ1-5; TRBD1 matches 10 bases. The material sequenced was peripheral blood, taken on day 0 of AZD1222 vaccination. This TCR was recovered from an adult in good health. The CDR3, as DNA: TGTGCCAGCAGCTCCTCAGTCGGACAGGGGGAAAGCAATCAGCCCCAGCATTTT. This codes for CASSSSVGQGESNQPQHF.